This T cell receptor (beta chain) comes out of a study of patients and donors after allogeneic stem cell transplantation. TCRdb itself ran the RT-PCR reads through MiXCR, one entry per CDR3 protein. Seen here are about 960,000 distinct CDR3 sequences, more than 15% observed once, and the top ten hold around 6%. Per the germline V gene, CDR1 is KGHDR and CDR2 is SFDVKD. V lost 4 bases, J lost 8 bases, and 18 bases lay in between. CDR3 length: 15 residues. This clonotype was sampled from a human donor who was either an allogeneic HSCT recipient or a stem cell or donor lymphocyte infusion donor (not recorded which). It is not recorded whose cells these are; they may come from a transplant donor. The J gene is TRBJ2-3, the V gene TRBV24-1, with a tentative D call TRBD2 (5 bases). The sample taken for sequencing was blood, either unsorted or a sorted T cell fraction (not recorded which). The CDR3 loop is CATSEPGPTAGTQYF. The CDR3, as DNA: TGTGCCACCAGTGAACCCGGACCCACGGCGGGTACGCAGTATTTT.